This T cell receptor beta chain was captured by sequencing in a study of patients and donors after allogeneic stem cell transplantation (dated by TCRdb to 2018 to 2020). Comments on this clonotype: This receptor's antigen is unknown. Base qualities are not at hand, and no much larger clone is one base apart.

Receptors were amplified or captured by RT-PCR. The sequencer was a NextSeq 550. TCRdb applied fastp at Q25 and MiXCR to the public reads, then kept only in-frame beta chains. Rows are combined by CDR3 protein, so each entry shows the most common genes and DNA. This sample comprises over 400,000 distinct CDR3 sequences, about a sixth of them detected only once. Around 7.2% of the sample is taken by the ten largest. CDR3 length: 15 amino acids, cysteine to phenylalanine. Only CDR3 DNA remains: 45 bases, in frame from the first base. Via the germline V gene (reference sequence), CDR1 is SGHNT and CDR2 YYREEE. Relative to germline, V is 4 bases shorter and J is 1 base shorter, with 12 bases between their ends.

The rearranged segments are TRBV5-4 and TRBJ2-1; possibly the D gene is TRBD2, per 5 matching bases. The source is a human donor who was either an allogeneic HSCT recipient or a stem cell or donor lymphocyte infusion donor (not recorded which). It is not recorded whose cells these are; they may come from a transplant donor. The sample consisted of blood, either unsorted or a sorted T cell fraction (not recorded which). The DNA sequence is TGTGCCAGCAGCCCACGGGGAGATTCCTACAATGAGCAGTTCTTC. Translated, it reads CASSPRGDSYNEQFF.